This TCR beta chain was identified in a study of blood T cell repertoires in COVID-19. Study overall: Specimens from acute and convalescent COVID-19 originated in the United States, Italy and Spain.

Original processing notes: Reference gene primer amplification yielded estimated nucleated cell counts. Profiling relied on immunoSEQ multiplex PCR, and the TCRdb table lists in-frame clones only, not all of them. Clone size and V and J calls were adopted from that table, with D and trimming inferred from the DNA. The table has some 270,000 clones, roughly 84% seen once. The V segment lost 3 bases and the J segment 5 bases; nucleotides outside the gene matches: 17. The CDR3 is 17 amino acids. Germline loops: CDR1 GTSNPN, CDR2 SVGIG (reference sequence). Specimen: peripheral blood. The V call is TRBV30, the J call TRBJ2-7; TRBD2 agrees at 9 bases. The receptor comes from a person aged 65 to 85 with COVID-19, enrolled during active disease. This CDR3 reads CAWSLRRPGLALDEQYF. The CDR3 bases are TGTGCCTGGAGCCTGAGGCGGCCGGGACTAGCTTTGGACGAGCAGTACTTC. Based on the CDR3 plus reference TRBV30 and TRBJ2-7, the full variable domain is SQTIHQWPATLVQPVGSPLSLECTVEGTSNPNLYWYRQAAGRGLQLLFYSVGIGQISSEVPQNLSASRPQDRQFILSSKKLLLSDSGFYLCAWSLRRPGLALDEQYFGPGTRLTVT.